The 23 T cell receptor beta chains in this list originate from one sample, sequenced in a study of blood T cell repertoires in COVID-19. Profiled with immunoSEQ multiplex PCR; TCRdb holds only in-frame clones, not every one. The table has some 73,000 clones, around 77% seen once. The specimen was peripheral blood. These receptor sequences come from a man in his sixties or seventies with COVID-19, enrolled during active disease.

This chain connects TRBV28 to TRBJ1-2; D gene ambiguous. V lost 3 bases, J lost 2 bases, and 7 bases lay in between. Per germline, CDR1 MDHEN and CDR2 SYDVKM. The CDR3 loop spans 13 amino acids. The CDR3 sequence is CASSFMANYGYTF. CDR3 nucleotides: TGTGCCAGCAGTTTTATGGCCAACTATGGCTACACCTTC.

The chain carries TRBV11-3 and TRBJ2-2, with 7 bases aligning to TRBD2. Germline-derived CDR1 and CDR2 are SGHNT and YENEEA. The CDR3 extends over 15 amino acids. V trimming: 5 bases; J trimming: 5 bases; junction bases outside the gene matches: 8. The CDR3 nucleotides are TGTGCCAGCAGCAGAGCCGGGACTACAACCGGGGAGCTGTTTTTT. Amino acids: CASSRAGTTTGELFF. Combining the CDR3 with reference TRBV11-3 and TRBJ2-2 gives the whole variable domain EAGVVQSPRYKIIEKKQPVAFWCNPISGHNTLYWYLQNLGQGPELLIRYENEEAVDDSQLPKDRFSAERLKGVDSTLKIQPAELGDSAVYLCASSRAGTTTGELFFGEGSRLTVL.

The chain has TRBV5-4 and TRBJ1-4, with D possibly matching TRBD1 (6 bases). Germline CDR1 and CDR2: SGHNT and YYREEE (reference sequence). This CDR3 has 14 amino acids. Trimming pared 4 bases from V and 4 bases from J, leaving 11 bases between. CDR3 loop: CASSPDRYNEKLFF. The DNA of the CDR3 is TGTGCCAGCAGCCCGGACAGATATAATGAAAAACTGTTTTTT.

This chain connects TRBV30 to TRBJ2-7, with D possibly TRBD2 on 7 matching bases. This CDR3 region has 13 residues. CDR1 and CDR2 (germline): GTSNPN, SVGIG (reference sequence). Trimming left V 5 bases short and J 4 bases short, with 15 bases between. CDR3 loop: CAWGRRGLYEQYF. The CDR3 nucleotides read TGTGCCTGGGGAAGGCGGGGGCTTTACGAGCAGTACTTC.

The count of this clone is one. This rearrangement joins TRBV6-6 to TRBJ2-1; TRBD1 aligns across 10 bases. Losses at the gene ends were 6 bases for V and 8 bases for J; bases not matched to a gene: 10. The germline CDR1 and CDR2 sequences are MNHNY and SVGAGI (reference sequence). The CDR3 runs 15 residues. The CDR3 DNA reads as TGTGCCAGCAGGGACCGGGACAGGGGTCGGGATGAGCAGTTCTTC. Translating gives CASRDRDRGRDEQFF.

This clone was detected once. V gene TRBV14 combines with J gene TRBJ2-7; tentatively, D is TRBD2 (5 bases). Germline V CDR1 and CDR2: SGHDN, FVKESK. The CDR3 has 14 residues. V lost 3 bases and J 6 bases, leaving 15 bases between the germline ends. The DNA for the CDR3 is TGTGCCAGCAGCCAGTTCTGGGGAGCGGTCGAGCAGTACTTC. It is translated as CASSQFWGAVEQYF.

To note about this clone: The junction departs from germline at one end; a sequencing error may be responsible. The chain links TRBV27 to TRBJ1-4, with TRBD1 identical over 10 bases. CDR1 and CDR2 (germline): MNHEY, SMNVEV (reference sequence). The CDR3 length is 14 residues. CDR3 in DNA: TGTGCCGGCAGGACAGGGGGGACTAATGAAAAACTGTTTTTT. Protein sequence: CAGRTGGTNEKLFF.

By share, this clone ranks as medium-sized. The rearrangement links TRBV4-3 to TRBJ1-2; TRBD1 matches at 9 bases. With V trimmed by 2 bases and J by 4 bases, 8 bases remained unmatched. This CDR3 region has 16 residues. Germline V CDR1 and CDR2: LGHNA, YSLEER. The CDR3 spells CASSQSVDRGLYGYTF. The DNA of the CDR3 is TGCGCCAGCAGCCAATCCGTGGACAGGGGTCTCTATGGCTACACCTTC.

This chain joins TRBV6-1 and TRBJ1-5; unclear D gene. Germline values: CDR1 MNHNS, CDR2 SASEGT. Trimming took off 1 base at V and 7 bases at J, with 5 bases between the two ends. The CDR3 spans 12 residues. The CDR3 DNA sequence: TGTGCCAGCAGTGAAGGCGGGCAGCCCCAGCATTTT. As protein: CASSEGGQPQHF.

J is TRBJ2-5 and V is TRBV18, with 11 bases identical to TRBD2. The CDR3 has 14 residues. The germline CDR1 and CDR2 sequences are KGHSH and LQKENI. V shed 2 bases and J 4 bases; nucleotides not matched to a gene: 0. This CDR3 is CASSPTSGRETQYF. The DNA of the CDR3 is TGTGCCAGCTCACCAACTAGCGGGAGAGAGACCCAGTACTTC.

The chain uses TRBV7-2 and TRBJ2-3; D remains ambiguous. From germline, CDR1 is SGHTA and CDR2 FQGNSA. The CDR3 sequence is 13 residues long. The V end was cut by 5 bases, the J end by 6 bases, with 12 bases between. This chain's CDR3 is CASSPSQLDTQYF. For the CDR3, the DNA is TGTGCCAGCAGCCCTAGTCAGCTGGATACGCAGTATTTT. The entire variable domain, with the rest obtained from reference TRBV7-2 and TRBJ2-3, is as follows: GAGVSQSPSNKVTEKGKDVELRCDPISGHTALYWYRQSLGQGLEFLIYFQGNSAPDKSGLPSDRFSAERTGGSVSTLTIQRTQQEDSAVYLCASSPSQLDTQYFGPGTRLTVL.

This chain joins TRBV5-6 and TRBJ2-3; TRBD2 matches 14 bases. The CDR3 is 17 amino acids. CDR1 is SGHDT and CDR2 is YYEEEE in the germline V gene. Trimming at V came to 1 base and at J to 4 bases, leaving 5 bases not matched to a gene. The CDR3 DNA is TGTGCCAGCAGCTTGATGGGACTAGCGGGAGCCCCAGATACGCAGTATTTT. Translating it yields CASSLMGLAGAPDTQYF.

The chain is built from TRBV28 and TRBJ1-1; 8 bases fit TRBD1. Germline V CDR1 and CDR2: MDHEN, SYDVKM. V trimming: 7 bases; J trimming: 3 bases; junction bases outside the gene matches: 7. This CDR3 region has 14 residues. The CDR3, as DNA: TGTGCCAGCACTTTGACAGGGGCACACACTGAAGCTTTCTTT. This translates into CASTLTGAHTEAFF. The variable domain in full, completed from reference TRBV28 and TRBJ1-1, reads DVKVTQSSRYLVKRTGEKVFLECVQDMDHENMFWYRQDPGLGLRLIYFSYDVKMKEKGDIPEGYSVSREKKERFSLILESASTNQTSMYLCASTLTGAHTEAFFGQGTRLTVV.

This sequence joins TRBV4-2 and TRBJ2-7; 12 bases fit TRBD2. Germline values: CDR1 LGHNA, CDR2 YNFKEQ. V trimming: 1 base; J trimming: 4 bases; junction bases outside the gene matches: 2. The CDR3 spans 15 residues. In DNA, the CDR3 is TGTGCCAGCAGCCAAGGGACTAGCGGGACGTACGAGCAGTACTTC. It encodes CASSQGTSGTYEQYF.

The V and J genes are TRBV19 and TRBJ1-2; D unresolved. Between the trimmed V and J ends, which lost 5 bases and 7 bases, there was a span of 8 bases. CDR3 length: 11 amino acids. CDR1 is LNHDA and CDR2 is SQIVND in the germline V gene (reference sequence). The CDR3: CASSRGPGYTF. For the CDR3, the DNA is TGTGCCAGTAGTCGGGGTCCTGGCTACACCTTC.

Here the CDR3 DNA reads TGTGCCAGTAGCCCTGTGGGGCCGCGCAATCAGCCCCAGCATTTT. Its translation: CASSPVGPRNQPQHF. The gene calls are TRBV19 and TRBJ1-5, with D possibly TRBD1 on 5 matching bases. The CDR3 consists of 15 residues. Looked up from germline, CDR1 is LNHDA and CDR2 is SQIVND (reference sequence). Trimming stripped 6 bases from V and 2 bases from J, with 14 bases between. Supplemented by reference TRBV19 and TRBJ1-5, the full variable domain reads DGGITQSPKYLFRKEGQNVTLSCEQNLNHDAMYWYRQDPGQGLRLIYYSQIVNDFQKGDIAEGYSVSREKKESFPLTVTSAQKNPTAFYLCASSPVGPRNQPQHFGDGTRLSIL.

The CDR3 sequence: CASTAALRAGTDTQYF. The CDR3 bases are TGTGCCAGCACGGCTGCTTTGAGGGCCGGCACAGATACGCAGTATTTT. The chain combines TRBV21-1 with TRBJ2-3; the D call of TRBD2 is as the table states it, not checked on the DNA. TRBV21-1 is assigned pseudogene status. The CDR3 runs to 16 residues.

This rearrangement joins TRBV28 to TRBJ2-7; 7 nucleotides agree with TRBD2. The CDR3 is 14 amino acids. The V gene end was trimmed by 3 bases and the J gene end by 0 bases; junction bases not matched to a gene: 2. Germline V gene lookup returns CDR1 MDHEN and CDR2 SYDVKM. CDR3 region: CASSFGGSSYEQYF. DNA for the CDR3: TGTGCCAGCAGTTTTGGCGGGAGCTCCTACGAGCAGTACTTC.

This sequence joins TRBV20-1 and TRBJ1-2; D gene uncertain. Trimming cost V 3 bases and J 2 bases, with 7 bases left between them. The CDR3 extends over 12 amino acids. The V gene's germline CDR1 is DFQATT and CDR2 SNEGSKA (reference sequence). CDR3 region: CSASNRNYGYTF. Written as DNA, the CDR3 is TGCAGTGCTAGTAACAGAAACTATGGCTACACCTTC.

The rearrangement links TRBV14 to TRBJ2-2, with 8 bases fitting TRBD2. Germline V gene data show CDR1 as SGHDN and CDR2 as FVKESK. This CDR3 is 15 amino acids long. The J segment lost 7 bases and the V segment lost 4 bases, leaving 8 bases of the junction unmatched. The CDR3 nucleotides read TGTGCCAGCAGCCCCAGCGGGAGTGGTAACGGGGAGCTGTTTTTT. Translated: CASSPSGSGNGELFF.

The chain employs TRBV14 and TRBJ2-4; 10 nucleotides align to TRBD2. Germline V lookup: CDR1 SGHDN, CDR2 FVKESK. With V trimmed by 0 bases and J by 2 bases, 7 bases remained unmatched. The CDR3 sequence is 18 residues long. The CDR3 here is CASSQDLLAGVTKNIQYF. For the CDR3, the DNA is TGTGCCAGCAGCCAAGATTTGCTAGCGGGAGTAACCAAAAACATTCAGTACTTC.

CDR3 nucleotide sequence: TGTGCCAGTAGGGCGCGGAGCTCCTACAATGAGCAGTTCTTC. It yields the protein CASRARSSYNEQFF. V gene TRBV19 combines with J gene TRBJ2-1; D gene uncertain. The CDR3 totals 14 residues. Germline V CDR1 and CDR2: LNHDA, SQIVND (reference sequence). Trimming took 6 bases from V and 0 from J, leaving 9 bases between them.

This clone was seen a few times. The chain links TRBV27 to TRBJ1-2, with 7 bases aligning to TRBD1. CDR3 length equals 14 residues. V gave up 8 bases and J gave up 8 bases; unmatched junction bases: 14. Germline CDR1 reads MNHEY; CDR2 reads SMNVEV (reference sequence). The CDR3 loop reads CASRLQGSGGGYTF. The DNA of the CDR3 is TGTGCCAGCCGACTACAGGGGTCAGGGGGGGGCTACACCTTC.